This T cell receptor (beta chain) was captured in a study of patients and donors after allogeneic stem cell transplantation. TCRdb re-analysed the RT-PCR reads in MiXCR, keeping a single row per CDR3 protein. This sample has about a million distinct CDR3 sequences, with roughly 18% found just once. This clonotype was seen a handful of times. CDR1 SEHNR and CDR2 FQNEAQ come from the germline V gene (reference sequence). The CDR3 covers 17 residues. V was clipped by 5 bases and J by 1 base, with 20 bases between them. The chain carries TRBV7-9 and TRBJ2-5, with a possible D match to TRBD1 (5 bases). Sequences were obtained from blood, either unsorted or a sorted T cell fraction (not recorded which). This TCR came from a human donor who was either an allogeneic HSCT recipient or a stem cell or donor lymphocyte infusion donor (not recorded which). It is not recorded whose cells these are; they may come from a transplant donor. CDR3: CASSTEVGHPAQETQYF. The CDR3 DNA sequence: TGTGCCAGCAGCACCGAAGTTGGACACCCAGCCCAAGAGACCCAGTACTTC.